This T cell receptor beta chain emerged from a study of spatial heterogeneity in lung cancer. TCRdb passed the 5' RACE reads through MiXCR, listing each CDR3 protein once. Counted here are more than 2,500 distinct CDR3 sequences, about 7.3% occurring once; the ten biggest clones make up 20% to 30%. Trimming stripped 4 bases from V and 9 bases from J, with 9 bases between. The CDR3 sequence is 11 residues long. CDR1 SNHLY and CDR2 FYNNEI come from the germline V gene. Stated time point: sample taken at primary tumor resection. General study results and limits: Tumors with more nonsynonymous mutations had more expanded intratumoral alpha and beta TCRs.

This clonotype ranks as medium-sized (0.01 to 0.1%). No antigen is known for it. This chain connects TRBV2 to TRBJ2-5, with D tentatively TRBD2 (6 bases). The sequence derives from a male donor with early-stage non-small cell lung cancer. Here the sequenced sample was lung tumor tissue, taken at surgery. The CDR3 sequence is CASSVAEAQYF. CDR3 coding DNA: TGTGCCAGCAGTGTAGCGGAGGCCCAGTACTTC. Together with reference TRBV2 and TRBJ2-5, the CDR3 gives the full variable domain: EPEVTQTPSHQVTQMGQEVILRCVPISNHLYFYWYRQILGQKVEFLVSFYNNEISEKSEIFDDQFSVERPDGSNFTLKIRSTKLEDSAMYFCASSVAEAQYFGPGTRLLVL.